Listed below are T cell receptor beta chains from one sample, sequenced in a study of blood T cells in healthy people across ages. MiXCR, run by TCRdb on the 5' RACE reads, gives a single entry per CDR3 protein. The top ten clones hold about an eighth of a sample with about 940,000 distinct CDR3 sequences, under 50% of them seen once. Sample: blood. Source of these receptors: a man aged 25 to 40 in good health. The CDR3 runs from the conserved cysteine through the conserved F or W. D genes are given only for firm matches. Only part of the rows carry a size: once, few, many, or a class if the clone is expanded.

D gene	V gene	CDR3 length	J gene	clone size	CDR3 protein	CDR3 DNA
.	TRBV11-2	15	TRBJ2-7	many	CASSLEARATYEQYF	TGTGCCAGCAGCTTAGAAGCACGGGCAACCTACGAGCAGTACTTC
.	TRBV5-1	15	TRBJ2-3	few	CASSLEGAVADTQYF	TGCGCCAGCAGCTTGGAAGGGGCTGTCGCAGATACGCAGTATTTT
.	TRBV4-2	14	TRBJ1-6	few	CASSQSMGTSPLHF	TGTGCCAGCAGCCAATCTATGGGCACATCACCCCTCCACTTT
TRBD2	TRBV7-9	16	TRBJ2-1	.	CASSLDLAGGMDEQFF	TGTGCCAGCAGCTTGGACCTAGCGGGGGGGATGGATGAGCAGTTCTTC
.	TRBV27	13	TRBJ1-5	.	CASSLVGSQPQHF	TGTGCCAGCAGTTTGGTAGGGAGTCAGCCCCAGCATTTT
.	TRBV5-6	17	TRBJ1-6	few	CASSLGAGSFDNSPLHF	TGTGCCAGCAGCTTGGGGGCAGGGAGCTTCGATAATTCACCCCTCCACTTT
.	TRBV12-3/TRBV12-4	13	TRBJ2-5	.	CASNPTTEETQYF	TGTGCCAGCAATCCAACGACAGAAGAGACCCAGTACTTC
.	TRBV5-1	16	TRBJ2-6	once	CASSGGLTSGANVLTF	TGCGCCAGCAGCGGGGGACTGACCTCTGGGGCCAACGTCCTGACTTTC
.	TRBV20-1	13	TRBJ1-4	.	CSAPDRTNEKLFF	TGCAGTGCCCCCGACAGAACTAATGAAAAACTGTTTTTT
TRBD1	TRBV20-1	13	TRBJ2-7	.	CSASGTEIYEQYF	TGCAGTGCTTCCGGGACAGAGATCTACGAGCAGTACTTC
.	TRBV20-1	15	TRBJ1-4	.	CSARRQSMGTEKLFF	TGCAGTGCTAGACGGCAGTCCATGGGGACTGAAAAACTGTTTTTT
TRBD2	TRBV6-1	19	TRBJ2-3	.	CASSADLIKRGGPTDTQYF	TGTGCCAGCAGTGCAGATCTGATCAAGCGGGGGGGCCCCACAGATACGCAGTATTTT
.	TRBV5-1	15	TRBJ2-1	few	CASSLGDRTYNEQFF	TGCGCCAGCAGCTTGGGTGACAGGACCTACAATGAGCAGTTCTTC
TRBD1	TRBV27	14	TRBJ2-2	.	CASRGQVNTGELFF	TGTGCCAGCAGGGGACAGGTGAACACCGGGGAGCTGTTTTTT
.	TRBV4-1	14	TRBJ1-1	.	CASSRGPVNTEAFF	TGCGCCAGCAGCCGGGGACCAGTAAACACTGAAGCTTTCTTT
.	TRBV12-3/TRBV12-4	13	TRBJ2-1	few	CASSQGLGTRQFF	TGTGCCAGCAGTCAGGGGCTGGGAACACGGCAGTTCTTC
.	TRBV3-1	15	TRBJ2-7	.	CASSSNRDNSYEQYF	TGTGCCAGCAGTTCAAACCGGGACAACTCCTACGAGCAGTACTTC
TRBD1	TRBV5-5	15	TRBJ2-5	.	CASSQPGQNRETQYF	TGTGCCAGCAGTCAGCCGGGACAGAATCGGGAGACCCAGTACTTC
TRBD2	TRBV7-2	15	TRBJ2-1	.	CASRFERGGPHEQFF	TGTGCCAGCAGGTTTGAGCGGGGGGGCCCCCATGAGCAGTTCTTC
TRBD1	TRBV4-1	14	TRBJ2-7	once	CASSYLQGAHEQYF	TGCGCCAGCAGCTATCTTCAGGGGGCTCACGAGCAGTACTTC
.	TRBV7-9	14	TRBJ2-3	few	CASTPPDSTDTQYF	TGTGCCAGCACCCCGCCGGATTCCACAGATACGCAGTATTTT
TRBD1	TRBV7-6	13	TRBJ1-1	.	CASSVGTANEAFF	TGTGCCAGCAGCGTAGGGACAGCCAATGAAGCTTTCTTT
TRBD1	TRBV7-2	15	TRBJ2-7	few	CASSTPGGASYEQYF	TGTGCCAGCAGCACCCCAGGGGGCGCGTCCTACGAGCAGTACTTC
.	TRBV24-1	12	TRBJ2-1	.	CATSDLNNEQFF	TGTGCCACCAGTGATCTCAACAATGAGCAGTTCTTC
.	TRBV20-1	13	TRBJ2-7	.	CSANRQPNYEQYF	TGCAGTGCTAACCGACAGCCTAACTACGAGCAGTACTTC
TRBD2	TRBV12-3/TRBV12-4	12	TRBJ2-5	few	CASTSSGGSQYF	TGTGCCAGCACCTCCTCCGGGGGGTCCCAGTACTTC
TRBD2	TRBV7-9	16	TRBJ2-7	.	CASSALGTSGSYEQYF	TGTGCCAGCAGCGCACTCGGGACTAGCGGCTCCTACGAGCAGTACTTC
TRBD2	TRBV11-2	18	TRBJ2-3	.	CASSTLALAGTSYYSQYF	TGTGCCAGCAGCACCCTTGCTTTGGCCGGGACTAGTTATTATTCGCAGTATTTT
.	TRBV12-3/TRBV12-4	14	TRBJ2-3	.	CASRIAGTLNTQYF	TGTGCCAGCAGAATCGCCGGGACATTAAATACGCAGTATTTT
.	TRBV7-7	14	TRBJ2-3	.	CASSPAGAQDTQYF	TGTGCTAGCAGTCCCGCCGGGGCTCAAGATACGCAGTATTTT
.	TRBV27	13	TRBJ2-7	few	CASSPRVSYEQYF	TGTGCCAGCAGCCCCCGCGTATCCTACGAGCAGTACTTC
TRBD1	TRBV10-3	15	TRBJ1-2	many	CAISDQGAPNNGYTF	TGTGCCATCAGTGACCAGGGGGCCCCTAATAATGGCTACACCTTC
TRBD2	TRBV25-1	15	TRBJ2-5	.	CASSESYGTSEIQYF	TGTGCCAGCAGTGAAAGTTACGGGACTAGCGAGATACAGTACTTC
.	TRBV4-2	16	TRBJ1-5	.	CASSQAAGDSNQPQHF	TGTGCCAGCAGCCAAGCGGCGGGTGACAGCAATCAGCCCCAGCATTTT
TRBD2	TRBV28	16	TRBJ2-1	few	CASSLSGGGSYNEQFF	TGTGCCAGCAGTCTTAGCGGGGGGGGCTCCTACAATGAGCAGTTCTTC
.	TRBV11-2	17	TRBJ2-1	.	CASSLDGWGSSYNEQFF	TGTGCCAGCAGCTTAGATGGATGGGGGAGCTCCTACAATGAGCAGTTCTTC